This T cell receptor (beta chain) was recorded in a study of memory CD4+ T cells and cytomegalovirus serostatus. Whole-study context: Healthy Belgian adult donors included about nine CMV-positive and around 25 CMV-negative people.

Assay: immunoSEQ multiplex PCR; the TCRdb copy retains only in-frame clones and omits some. The sample carries under 85,000 clones, around four fifths recorded once. On this clone itself: Its antigen is unknown.

The sort gate was single viable CD3+CD4+CD8-CD45RO+ cells for memory CD4+ T cells. V lost 5 bases to trimming and J lost 5 bases; unmatched junction nucleotides: 1. CDR3 length: 12 residues. CDR1 and CDR2 from the germline V gene are SNHLY and FYNNEI. Notes on the study in general: Suggested: most of the CMV-linked TCR signature lies in CD4+ memory cells.

The clonotype comes from an adult in good health and CMV-seropositive. Material: memory CD4+ T cells from blood. This sequence joins TRBV2 and TRBJ1-1, with 8 bases that match TRBD1. CDR3 nucleotide sequence: TGTGCCAGCAGTAGACAGGGGACTGAAGCTTTCTTT. Translated, it gives CASSRQGTEAFF.